The 27 T cell receptor beta chains listed next were all sequenced from one sample in a study of cytomegalovirus exposure and HLA in healthy donors (dated by TCRdb to 2016 to 2017). Receptor amplification or capture employed the immunoSEQ multiplex PCR assay. A mixture of 60 forward primers for TCR Vbeta segments and 13 reverse primers for TCR Jbeta segments was used in the multiplex PCR. Drawn from immuneACCESS, this table holds only the in-frame rearrangements with V and J called that TCRdb kept. Clones are partly lost; checked studies trace under half to an unresolved V gene and leave the rest unexplained. The sample records 95,000 to 150,000 clones, roughly 85% of which are singletons. 3.6% of the sample comes from the top ten. The sequencing input was PBMCs. The receptors here all came from a woman between 40 and 55 years old in good health and CMV-seropositive.

The CDR3 bases are TGCGCCAGCAGCTTGGGTGGTGGGAGCACTGAAGCTTTCTTT. Translated: CASSLGGGSTEAFF. This rearrangement joins TRBV5-1 to TRBJ1-1; no reliable D call. Germline-derived CDR1 and CDR2 are SGHRS and YFSETQ. This CDR3 spans 14 amino acids. Trimming removed 0 bases at V and 4 bases at J, with 10 bases between.

This sequence joins TRBV4-1 and TRBJ2-3; 12 bases are a match to TRBD2. There are 17 residues in the CDR3. Trimming removed 4 bases from V and 2 bases from J; junction bases left unmatched: 7. Germline CDR1 and CDR2: MGHRA and YSYEKL. The CDR3 reads CASSLGASGRATDTQYF. CDR3 DNA: TGCGCCAGCAGCCTGGGGGCTAGCGGGAGGGCCACAGATACGCAGTATTTT.

In this sample, this clone turned up a few times. The chain uses TRBV5-4 and TRBJ2-1; 7 bases match TRBD1. This CDR3 contains 13 residues. V shed 4 bases, J shed 7 bases, and the junction held 5 bases outside the gene matches. In germline, CDR1 is SGHNT, CDR2 YYREEE (reference sequence). The CDR3 nucleotides read TGTGCCAGCAGCGACAGGGTAGAAAATGAGCAGTTCTTC. It is translated as CASSDRVENEQFF.

V is TRBV27 and J is TRBJ2-7; TRBD2 agrees at 7 bases. Germline loops: CDR1 MNHEY, CDR2 SMNVEV (reference sequence). CDR3 size: 16 residues. J lost 4 bases, V lost 2 bases, and 11 bases had no gene match. CDR3: CASSLGGDPGKYEQYF. The DNA of the CDR3 is TGTGCCAGCAGTTTAGGGGGGGATCCCGGTAAATACGAGCAGTACTTC.

This clone was observed a handful of times. The CDR3 sequence: CASSYSGTAYEQYF. The CDR3 region has the DNA TGTGCCAGCAGTTACTCAGGGACAGCCTACGAGCAGTACTTC. The chain carries TRBV6-5 and TRBJ2-7, with 7 bases lining up with TRBD1. V trimming: 0 bases; J trimming: 2 bases; junction bases outside the gene matches: 1. The CDR3 contains 14 residues. In germline, CDR1 is MNHEY, CDR2 SVGAGI.

The V call is TRBV5-1, the J call TRBJ2-5, with TRBD2 matching over 8 bases. The J call is uncertain, as TRBJ2-7 better fits the DNA end. The CDR3 is 14 residues long. Germline-derived CDR1 and CDR2 are SGHRS and YFSETQ. CDR3 nucleotide sequence: TGCGCCAGCGGGCCGGCGGGAGGTTCCAACGAGCAGTACTTC. This encodes CASGPAGGSNEQYF.

The V gene is TRBV7-9, the J gene TRBJ1-4, with D unclear. Trimming pared 3 bases from V and 0 bases from J, leaving 5 bases between. Germline CDR1 and CDR2: SEHNR and FQNEAQ (reference sequence). The CDR3 spans 14 residues. The CDR3 bases are TGTGCCAGCAGCTTCGCAGCAACTAATGAAAAACTGTTTTTT. Translating it yields CASSFAATNEKLFF. Filled out from reference TRBV7-9 and TRBJ1-4, the complete variable domain reads DTGVSQNPRHKITKRGQNVTFRCDPISEHNRLYWYRQTLGQGPEFLTYFQNEAQLEKSRLLSDRFSAERPKGSFSTLEIQRTEQGDSAMYLCASSFAATNEKLFFGSGTQLSVL.

The gene calls are TRBV6-6 and TRBJ2-7; D gene ambiguous. The V and J ends lost 2 bases and 0 bases respectively, with 8 bases between them. Germline loops: CDR1 MNHNY, CDR2 SVGAGI (reference sequence). The length of the CDR3 is 14 residues. The DNA of the CDR3 is TGTGCCAGCAGTTACCTACAGAGCTCCTACGAGCAGTACTTC. This gives the protein CASSYLQSSYEQYF.

The chain couples TRBV6-5 to TRBJ2-7; no reliable D call. Germline V gene lookup returns CDR1 MNHEY and CDR2 SVGAGI. Deletions cut 0 bases from V and 2 bases from J, with 8 bases between. The CDR3 runs 14 residues. The CDR3: CASSYSWPTYEQYF. CDR3 DNA sequence: TGTGCCAGCAGTTACTCGTGGCCGACCTACGAGCAGTACTTC.

The chain recombines TRBV7-9 with TRBJ2-7; 9 positions match TRBD2. Germline trimming cut 5 bases from V and 7 bases from J; bases unmatched to any gene: 9. From germline, CDR1 is SEHNR and CDR2 FQNEAQ (reference sequence). The CDR3 contains 14 residues. The CDR3 DNA reads as TGTGCCAGCAGCAAGGCTAGCGGGATTCGGGAGCAGTACTTC. Protein: CASSKASGIREQYF.

V usage is TRBV5-1 and J usage is TRBJ1-5; D is perhaps TRBD1 (5 bases). The CDR3 covers 13 residues. V was pared by 1 base and J by 7 bases, with 9 bases between. CDR1 and CDR2 from the germline V gene are SGHRS and YFSETQ. CDR3 sequence (DNA): TGCGCCAGCAGCTTGTTTGGGGGGCAGCCCCAGCATTTT. Its translation is CASSLFGGQPQHF.

This CDR3 is CASSDLTGDGGYTF. In DNA, the CDR3 is TGTGCCAGCAGTGATCTTACAGGGGACGGGGGCTACACCTTC. V usage is TRBV6-4 and J usage is TRBJ1-2; the match to TRBD1 covers 7 bases. The CDR3 has 14 amino acids. From germline, CDR1 is MRHNA and CDR2 SNTAGT. After removal of 3 bases from V and 8 bases from J, the junction contained 9 bases not matched to a gene.

This chain links TRBV29-1 with TRBJ1-2, with D perhaps matching TRBD1 (5 bases). The CDR3 is made up of 13 amino acids. Trimming stripped 2 bases from V and 1 base from J, with 8 bases between. Germline V gene lookup returns CDR1 SQVTM and CDR2 ANQGSEA. CDR3 protein: CSVEPGNNYGYTF. The CDR3, as DNA: TGCAGCGTTGAACCAGGGAATAACTATGGCTACACCTTC.

This chain joins TRBV19 and TRBJ2-7, with TRBD2 as a possible D gene (6 bases). The germline CDR1 and CDR2 sequences are LNHDA and SQIVND (reference sequence). V was cut by 9 bases and J by 2 bases, with 17 bases left in between. The CDR3 consists of 14 residues. CDR3 in amino acids: CASSDTSTTYEQYF. In DNA, the CDR3 is TGTGCCAGCTCCGACACTAGCACTACCTACGAGCAGTACTTC.

The DNA for the CDR3 is TGTGCCAGCAGCTTGAAAGTTGGTTGGACAGGGAAAAACACTGAAGCTTTCTTT. This gives the protein CASSLKVGWTGKNTEAFF. This chain joins TRBV5-6 and TRBJ1-1; 8 nucleotides match TRBD1. The V gene end was trimmed by 1 base and the J gene end by 2 bases; junction bases not matched to a gene: 13. Germline CDR1 and CDR2: SGHDT and YYEEEE. The CDR3 consists of 18 residues.

The J gene is TRBJ2-1, the V gene TRBV19, with 14 bases identical to TRBD2. V dropped 4 bases and J dropped 0; count of bases not matched to a gene: 8. CDR1 and CDR2 from the germline V gene are LNHDA and SQIVND (reference sequence). The CDR3 is made up of 19 amino acids. The CDR3 is CASSKRGTSGRGSYNEQFF. The CDR3 nucleotides read TGTGCCAGTAGTAAAAGAGGGACTAGCGGGAGAGGCTCCTACAATGAGCAGTTCTTC.

The chain recombines TRBV9 with TRBJ2-1; D possibly corresponds to TRBD2 (5 bases). Per germline, CDR1 SGDLS and CDR2 YYNGEE. The CDR3 has 16 amino acids. V was clipped by 4 bases and J by 7 bases, with 21 bases between them. CDR3 sequence: CASSPREFGILNEQFF. CDR3 nucleotide sequence: TGTGCCAGCAGCCCGAGGGAGTTTGGGATTTTGAATGAGCAGTTCTTC.

The chain is built from TRBV19 and TRBJ1-5; D is unclear. This CDR3 has 16 amino acids. V lost 7 bases and J lost 1, with 17 bases in between. Germline V gene lookup returns CDR1 LNHDA and CDR2 SQIVND (reference sequence). The CDR3: CASNEAPRWSNQPQHF. CDR3 nucleotide sequence: TGTGCCAGTAACGAGGCGCCGCGGTGGAGCAATCAGCCCCAGCATTTT.

The rearrangement uses TRBV10-2 and TRBJ2-1; 10 bases agree with TRBD2. The ends lost 0 bases at V and 3 bases at J; junction bases unmatched: 11. CDR3 size: 19 residues. Germline lookup yields CDR1 WSHSY and CDR2 SAAADI. Here the CDR3 reads CASSESDGQREGGYNEQFF. CDR3 DNA sequence: TGCGCCAGCAGTGAGTCCGACGGCCAGCGGGAGGGTGGCTACAATGAGCAGTTCTTC.

The chain couples TRBV11-2 to TRBJ2-7; 11 nucleotides align to TRBD2. This CDR3 comprises 14 residues. Germline lookup yields CDR1 SGHAT and CDR2 FQNNGV. After removal of 5 bases from V and 3 bases from J, the junction contained 3 bases not matched to a gene. CDR3 residues: CASSLLAGVYEQYF. The CDR3 coding sequence is TGTGCCAGCAGCCTACTAGCGGGAGTCTACGAGCAGTACTTC.

The V gene is TRBV30, the J gene TRBJ1-4, with D possibly TRBD1 on 6 matching bases. The CDR3 totals 16 residues. In germline, CDR1 is GTSNPN, CDR2 SVGIG (reference sequence). Trimming removed 1 base from V and 4 bases from J, with 16 bases in between. CDR3 nucleotide sequence: TGTGCCTGGAGTGAAAAAGGACAGCCCAATAATGAAAAACTGTTTTTT. Encoded protein: CAWSEKGQPNNEKLFF.

In its sample, this clone was seen a few times. The V gene is TRBV4-1, the J gene TRBJ2-7; 7 bases are shared with TRBD1. CDR1 and CDR2 from the germline V gene are MGHRA and YSYEKL. CDR3 length: 13 residues. The V and J ends lost 0 bases and 10 bases, in that order; junction bases with no gene match: 6. CDR3 sequence: CASSQDLNRGQYF. The CDR3 DNA reads TGCGCCAGCAGCCAAGATCTCAACAGGGGCCAGTACTTC.

The chain employs TRBV6-4 and TRBJ2-2; possibly TRBD1 for D (6 bases). V gave up 4 bases and J gave up 0 bases, with 6 bases separating them. Germline V gene data show CDR1 as MRHNA and CDR2 as SNTAGT. The CDR3 loop spans 14 amino acids. The CDR3 here is CASSGDTNTGELFF. Written as DNA, the CDR3 is TGTGCCAGCAGTGGGGACACGAACACCGGGGAGCTGTTTTTT.

This chain uses TRBV30 with TRBJ1-1; no firm D call. The V end lost 4 bases, the J end lost 4 bases, and 16 bases lay between the germline ends. The CDR3 runs to 14 residues. The germline V gene has CDR1 GTSNPN and CDR2 SVGIG (reference sequence). The CDR3 nucleotides read TGTGCCTGGAACTCAGAGGGTTGGAGCACTGAAGCTTTCTTT. The encoded protein is CAWNSEGWSTEAFF. Together with reference TRBV30 and TRBJ1-1, the CDR3 gives the full variable domain: SQTIHQWPATLVQPVGSPLSLECTVEGTSNPNLYWYRQAAGRGLQLLFYSVGIGQISSEVPQNLSASRPQDRQFILSSKKLLLSDSGFYLCAWNSEGWSTEAFFGQGTRLTVV.

The V and J genes are TRBV7-3 and TRBJ2-1; 8 bases are a match to TRBD2. The V gene end was trimmed by 6 bases and the J gene end by 9 bases; junction bases not matched to a gene: 7. Per germline, CDR1 SGHTA and CDR2 FQGTGA. The CDR3 spans 13 residues. The DNA of the CDR3 is TGTGCCAGCAGGCAGCGGGAGACGAGTGAGCAGTTCTTC. Its translation is CASRQRETSEQFF.

This clone occurred once. The V call is TRBV4-2, the J call TRBJ1-2; 7 positions match TRBD1. The V and J ends lost 1 base and 5 bases, in that order; junction bases with no gene match: 7. This CDR3 region has 15 residues. From germline, CDR1 is LGHNA and CDR2 YNFKEQ. CDR3 in DNA: TGTGCCAGCAGCCAAGGAACAGGGGCGGAATATGGCTACACCTTC. Protein sequence: CASSQGTGAEYGYTF.

This chain joins TRBV27 and TRBJ2-4; D perhaps matches TRBD2 (6 bases). The germline V gene encodes CDR1 MNHEY and CDR2 SMNVEV (reference sequence). V was clipped by 5 bases and J by 2 bases, with 13 bases between them. The CDR3 has 15 residues. The CDR3 nucleotides are TGTGCCAGCAGTCACCTACTAGCATCCAAAAACATTCAGTACTTC. As protein: CASSHLLASKNIQYF.